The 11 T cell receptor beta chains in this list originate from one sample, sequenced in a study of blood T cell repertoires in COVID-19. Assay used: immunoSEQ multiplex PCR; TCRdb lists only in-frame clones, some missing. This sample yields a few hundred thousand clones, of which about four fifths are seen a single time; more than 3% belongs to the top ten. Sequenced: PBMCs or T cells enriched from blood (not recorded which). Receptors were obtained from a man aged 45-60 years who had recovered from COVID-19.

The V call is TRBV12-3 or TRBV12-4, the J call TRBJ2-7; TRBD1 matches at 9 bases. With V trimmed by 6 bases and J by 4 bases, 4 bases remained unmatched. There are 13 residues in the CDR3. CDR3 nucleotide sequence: TGTGCCAGCAGACGGGGACAGGGTTACGAGCAGTACTTC. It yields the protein CASRRGQGYEQYF.

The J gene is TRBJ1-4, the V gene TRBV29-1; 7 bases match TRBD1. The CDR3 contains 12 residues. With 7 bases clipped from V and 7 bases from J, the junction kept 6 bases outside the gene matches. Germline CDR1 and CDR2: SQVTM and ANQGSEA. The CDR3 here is CSGGQLREKLFF. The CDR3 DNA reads TGCAGCGGGGGACAGTTGCGTGAAAAACTGTTTTTT.

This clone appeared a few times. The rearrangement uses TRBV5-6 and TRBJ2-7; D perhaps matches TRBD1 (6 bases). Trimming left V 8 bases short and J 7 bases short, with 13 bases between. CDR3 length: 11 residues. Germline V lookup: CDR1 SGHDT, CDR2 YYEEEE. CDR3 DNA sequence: TGTGCCAGACAGGGTTTCCGTGAGCAGTACTTC. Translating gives CARQGFREQYF.

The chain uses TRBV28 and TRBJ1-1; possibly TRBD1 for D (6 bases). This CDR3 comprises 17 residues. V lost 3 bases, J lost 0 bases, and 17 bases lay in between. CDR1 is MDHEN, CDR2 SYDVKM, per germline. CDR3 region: CASSFSPRQVLNTEAFF. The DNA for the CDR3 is TGTGCCAGCAGTTTCTCCCCAAGACAGGTCCTGAACACTGAAGCTTTCTTT.

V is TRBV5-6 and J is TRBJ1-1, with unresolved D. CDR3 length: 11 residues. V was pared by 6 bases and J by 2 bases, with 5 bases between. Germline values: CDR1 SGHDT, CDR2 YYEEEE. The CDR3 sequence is CASIKNTEAFF. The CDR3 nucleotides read TGTGCCAGCATCAAAAACACTGAAGCTTTCTTT.

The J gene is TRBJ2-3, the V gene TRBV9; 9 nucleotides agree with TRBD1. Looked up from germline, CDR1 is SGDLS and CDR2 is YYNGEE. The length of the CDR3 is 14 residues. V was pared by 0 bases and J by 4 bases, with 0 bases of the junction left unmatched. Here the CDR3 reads CASSVGTGADTQYF. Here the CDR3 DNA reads TGTGCCAGCAGCGTAGGGACAGGGGCAGATACGCAGTATTTT.

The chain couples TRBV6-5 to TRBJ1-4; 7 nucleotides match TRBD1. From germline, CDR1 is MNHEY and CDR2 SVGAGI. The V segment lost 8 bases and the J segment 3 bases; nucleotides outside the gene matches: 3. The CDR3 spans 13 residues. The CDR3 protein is CASEGTANEKLFF. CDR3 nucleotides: TGTGCCAGCGAGGGGACAGCTAATGAAAAACTGTTTTTT.

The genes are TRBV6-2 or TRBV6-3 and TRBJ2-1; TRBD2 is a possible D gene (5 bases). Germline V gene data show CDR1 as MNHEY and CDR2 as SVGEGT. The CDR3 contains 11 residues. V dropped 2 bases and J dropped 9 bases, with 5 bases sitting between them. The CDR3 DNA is TGTGCCAGCAGTTACACTAGTGAGCAGTTCTTC. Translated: CASSYTSEQFF.

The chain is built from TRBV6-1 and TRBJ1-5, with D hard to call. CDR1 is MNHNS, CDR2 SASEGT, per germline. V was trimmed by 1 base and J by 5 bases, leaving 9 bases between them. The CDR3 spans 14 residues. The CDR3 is CASSEGSKDQPQHF. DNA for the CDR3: TGTGCCAGCAGTGAAGGGAGCAAAGATCAGCCCCAGCATTTT.

CDR3: CASSAGTDYGYTF. In DNA form, the CDR3 reads TGTGCCAGCAGTGCCGGGACAGACTATGGCTACACCTTC. The chain has TRBV28 and TRBJ1-2; 7 bases are shared with TRBD1. The V gene end was trimmed by 5 bases and the J gene end by 3 bases; junction bases not matched to a gene: 3. CDR1 is MDHEN and CDR2 is SYDVKM in the germline V gene. The CDR3 has 13 residues.

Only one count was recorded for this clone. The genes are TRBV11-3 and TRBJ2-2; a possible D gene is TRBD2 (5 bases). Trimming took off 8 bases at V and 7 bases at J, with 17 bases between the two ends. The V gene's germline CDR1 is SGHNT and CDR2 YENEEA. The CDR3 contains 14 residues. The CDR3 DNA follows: TGTGCCAGCTCCCCGGGAAGTTGGAACGGGGAGCTGTTTTTT. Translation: CASSPGSWNGELFF.